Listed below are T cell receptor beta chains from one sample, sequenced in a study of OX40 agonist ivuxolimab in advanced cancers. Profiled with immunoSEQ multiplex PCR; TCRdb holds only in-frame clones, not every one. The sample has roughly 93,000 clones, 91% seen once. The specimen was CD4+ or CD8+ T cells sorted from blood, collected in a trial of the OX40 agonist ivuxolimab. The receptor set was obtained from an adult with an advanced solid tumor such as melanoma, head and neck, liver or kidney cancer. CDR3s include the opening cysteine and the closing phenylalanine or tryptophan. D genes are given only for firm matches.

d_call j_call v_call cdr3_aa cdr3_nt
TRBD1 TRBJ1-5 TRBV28 CASRQGAIQPQHF TGTGCCAGCAGACAGGGGGCGATTCAGCCCCAGCATTTT
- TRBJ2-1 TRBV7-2 CASSLGSGSYNEQFF TGTGCCAGCAGCTTAGGTTCAGGGTCCTACAATGAGCAGTTCTTC
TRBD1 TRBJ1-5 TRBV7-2 CASSLRTGSNQPQHF TGTGCCAGCAGCCTCAGGACAGGGAGCAATCAGCCCCAGCATTTT
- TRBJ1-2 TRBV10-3 CAISGTELTYGYTF TGTGCCATCAGTGGGACAGAACTAACCTATGGCTACACCTTC
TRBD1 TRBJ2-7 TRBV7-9 CASSPGQGDYEQYF TGTGCCAGCAGCCCGGGACAGGGGGACTACGAGCAGTACTTC
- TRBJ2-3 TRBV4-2 CASSQEYGGTDTQYF TGTGCCAGCAGCCAAGAGTATGGGGGCACAGATACGCAGTATTTT
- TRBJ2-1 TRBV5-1 CASSPGQSSYNEQFF TGCGCCAGCAGCCCAGGACAGTCCTCCTACAATGAGCAGTTCTTC
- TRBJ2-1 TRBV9 CASSVGIFHEGLSIYEQFF TGTGCCAGCAGCGTAGGTATCTTCCACGAGGGCCTCAGTATCTATGAGCAGTTCTTC
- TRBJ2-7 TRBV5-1 CASRPLPGPSSYEQYF TGCGCCAGCAGACCTCTTCCGGGACCGTCATCCTACGAGCAGTACTTC
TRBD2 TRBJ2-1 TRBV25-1 CASSDGTSGVSSYNEQFF TGTGCCAGCAGTGACGGGACTAGCGGGGTTAGCTCCTACAATGAGCAGTTCTTC
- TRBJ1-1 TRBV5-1 CASSPFTGNTEAFF TGCGCCAGCAGCCCTTTTACGGGGAACACTGAAGCTTTCTTT
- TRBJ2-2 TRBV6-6 CASSPPVRTNTGELFF TGTGCCAGCAGCCCCCCCGTGAGGACGAACACCGGGGAGCTGTTTTTT
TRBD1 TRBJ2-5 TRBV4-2 CASSQGDFRDRETQYF TGTGCCAGCAGCCAAGGAGATTTTCGGGACAGGGAGACCCAGTACTTC
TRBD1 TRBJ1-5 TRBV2 CASTQTGGGQPQHF TGTGCCAGCACACAGACAGGGGGCGGTCAGCCCCAGCATTTT